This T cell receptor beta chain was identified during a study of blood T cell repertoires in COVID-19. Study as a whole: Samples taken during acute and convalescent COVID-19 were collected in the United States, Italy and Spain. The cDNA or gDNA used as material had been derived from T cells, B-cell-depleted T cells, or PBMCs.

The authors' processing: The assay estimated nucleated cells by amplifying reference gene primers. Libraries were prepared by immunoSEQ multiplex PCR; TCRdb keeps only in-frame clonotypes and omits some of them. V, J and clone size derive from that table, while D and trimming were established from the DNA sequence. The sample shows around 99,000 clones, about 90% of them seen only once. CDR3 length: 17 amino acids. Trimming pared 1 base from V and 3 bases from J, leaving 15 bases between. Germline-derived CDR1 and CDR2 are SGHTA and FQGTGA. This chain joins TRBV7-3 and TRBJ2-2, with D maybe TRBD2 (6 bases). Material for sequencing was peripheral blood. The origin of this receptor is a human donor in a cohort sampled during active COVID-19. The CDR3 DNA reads TGTGCCAGCAGCTTAAATCTGGGGAGGACCGACACCGGGGAGCTGTTTTTT. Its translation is CASSLNLGRTDTGELFF.